This T cell receptor (beta chain) was sequenced during a study of shared clonotypes between healthy human individuals. As to this clone: Its antigen is not identified. This specimen includes other DNA sequences encoding the same CDR3.

Caucasian adults living in Nashville, Tennessee, provided all samples. Germline V gene data show CDR1 as SGHRS and CDR2 as YFSETQ. The length of the CDR3 is 13 residues. Trimming removed 4 bases from V and 0 bases from J, with 5 bases in between. The study, taken as a whole, reports: A few donors had about 5% of their naive CD4 clonotypes in common.

Genomic DNA of every subset was divided equally among multiple immunoSEQ plates. As processed by the authors: Filtering differed since immunoSEQ provided only junctions, with no quality scores. TCRdb's table, derived via immunoSEQ multiplex PCR, lists solely in-frame clones and lacks some. The V and J calls and clone size are taken from that table; D and trimming were inferred from the DNA. Counted here are roughly 1,000,000 clones, 75% to 80% occurring once; the ten biggest clones make up roughly 0.55%. The sequenced sample was memory CD4+ T cells from PBMCs. Subset in this sample: CD45RA-negative fraction. This clonotype was sampled from a man between 18 and 35 years old in good health. Some clones in this sample may be carry-over from other donors' samples. This rearrangement joins TRBV5-1 to TRBJ1-3; D remains ambiguous. The CDR3 sequence: CASSPGSGNTIYF. CDR3 DNA: TGCGCCAGCAGCCCCGGCTCTGGAAACACCATATATTTT.